A selection of T cell receptor beta chains follows, all from one sample in a study of blood T cell repertoires in COVID-19. Using immunoSEQ multiplex PCR, the repertoire was profiled, and TCRdb retains in-frame clones only, with some absent. Of about 100,000 clones in the sample, roughly 89% were seen once. Sequencing input: peripheral blood. The receptor source for this set is a man aged 65 to 85 with acute or convalescent COVID-19. CDR3s include the opening cysteine and the closing phenylalanine or tryptophan. A D gene is named only where the DNA matches it firmly. Clone size is stated in some rows and not others, as once, few, many or a class when expanded.

v_gene,abundance,d_gene,j_gene,CDR3aa,CDR3nt
TRBV10-3,-,TRBD1,TRBJ1-2,CAISVGQGVYGYTF,TGTGCCATCAGTGTGGGACAGGGCGTCTATGGCTACACCTTC
TRBV6-6,-,TRBD1,TRBJ1-6,CASRRQGAQNSPLHF,TGTGCCAGCAGGCGACAGGGGGCGCAGAATTCACCCCTCCACTTT
TRBV2,-,-,TRBJ2-6,CASSPRTDSSGANVLTF,TGTGCCAGCAGTCCCCGGACAGATAGCTCTGGGGCCAACGTCCTGACTTTC
TRBV5-1,-,-,TRBJ1-2,CASSLSPPASGVSVGGYTF,TGCGCCAGCAGCTTGTCCCCCCCAGCTTCAGGGGTTTCCGTCGGTGGCTACACCTTC
TRBV5-4,-,TRBD1,TRBJ1-2,CASSVDRGLGYTF,TGTGCCAGCAGTGTGGACAGGGGGCTAGGTTACACCTTC
TRBV5-6,-,TRBD1,TRBJ1-2,CASSLGQGGYTF,TGTGCCAGCAGCTTGGGACAGGGTGGCTACACCTTC
TRBV9,-,-,TRBJ1-3,CASSALHGWVNTIYF,TGTGCCAGCAGCGCACTACATGGCTGGGTGAACACCATATATTTT
TRBV15,few,-,TRBJ1-5,CATSRDQADNPPQHF,TGTGCCACCAGCAGAGATCAGGCAGATAATCCGCCCCAGCATTTT
TRBV6-6,once,-,TRBJ1-3,CATKDIRNGNTIYF,TGTGCCACGAAGGACATTAGGAACGGAAACACCATATATTTT
TRBV2,-,-,TRBJ1-4,CASIQSIAEKLFF,TGTGCCAGCATCCAATCAATAGCTGAAAAACTGTTTTTT
TRBV6-6,-,-,TRBJ2-5,CASTGSQETQYF,TGTGCCAGCACTGGCAGCCAAGAGACCCAGTACTTC
TRBV28,-,-,TRBJ1-2,CASSAGINYGYTF,TGTGCCAGCAGCGCCGGGATCAACTATGGCTACACCTTC
TRBV29-1,-,-,TRBJ1-1,CSVDHRGMNTEAFF,TGCAGCGTTGATCATCGGGGAATGAACACTGAAGCTTTCTTT
TRBV5-1,-,TRBD1,TRBJ2-7,CASSTATGSYEQYF,TGCGCCAGCAGCACGGCGACAGGGTCCTACGAGCAGTACTTC
TRBV28,-,TRBD2,TRBJ2-7,CASRRSGSYEQYF,TGTGCCAGCAGACGTAGCGGGAGTTACGAGCAGTACTTC
TRBV23-1,-,TRBD2,TRBJ2-3,CASSQSEASGDLSTDTQYF,TGCGCCAGCAGTCAATCGGAGGCTAGCGGGGACCTTAGCACAGATACGCAGTATTTT
TRBV6-4,-,TRBD1,TRBJ2-1,CASSNPGQGVNEQFF,TGTGCCAGCAGTAACCCGGGACAGGGTGTGAATGAGCAGTTCTTC
TRBV29-1,-,TRBD1,TRBJ1-2,CSGLDRGTNYGYTF,TGCAGCGGACTGGACAGGGGAACGAACTATGGCTACACCTTC
TRBV5-4,-,-,TRBJ1-3,CASSLWGGVSGNTIYF,TGTGCCAGCAGCTTGTGGGGAGGGGTGTCTGGAAACACCATATATTTT
TRBV4-1,-,TRBD1,TRBJ1-1,CASSQETTGGAEAFF,TGCGCCAGCAGCCAAGAAACAACAGGGGGTGCTGAAGCTTTCTTT
TRBV7-2,-,TRBD1,TRBJ2-7,CASSLGDSSYEQYF,TGTGCCAGCAGCTTGGGGGACAGCTCCTACGAGCAGTACTTC
TRBV10-3,-,TRBD2,TRBJ2-3,CAYGSGGGSDTQYF,TGTGCCTACGGGAGCGGGGGAGGATCAGATACGCAGTATTTT